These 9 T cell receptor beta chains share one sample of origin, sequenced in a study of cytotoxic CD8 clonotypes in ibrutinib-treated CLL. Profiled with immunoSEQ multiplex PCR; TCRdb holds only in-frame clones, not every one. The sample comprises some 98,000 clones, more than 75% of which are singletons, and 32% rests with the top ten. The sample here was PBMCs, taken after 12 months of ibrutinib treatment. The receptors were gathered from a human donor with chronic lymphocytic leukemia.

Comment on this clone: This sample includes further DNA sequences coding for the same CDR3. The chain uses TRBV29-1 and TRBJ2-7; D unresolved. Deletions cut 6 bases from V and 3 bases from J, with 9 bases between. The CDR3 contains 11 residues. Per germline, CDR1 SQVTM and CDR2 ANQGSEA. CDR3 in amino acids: CSVGQNYEQYF. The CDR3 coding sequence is TGCAGCGTCGGGCAGAACTACGAGCAGTACTTC.

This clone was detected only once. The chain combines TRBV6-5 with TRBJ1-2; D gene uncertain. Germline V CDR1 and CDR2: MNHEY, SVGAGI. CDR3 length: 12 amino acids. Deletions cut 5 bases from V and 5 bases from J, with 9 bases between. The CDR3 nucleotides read TGTGCCAGCAGTGAACAGCTGTATGGCTACACCTTC. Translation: CASSEQLYGYTF.

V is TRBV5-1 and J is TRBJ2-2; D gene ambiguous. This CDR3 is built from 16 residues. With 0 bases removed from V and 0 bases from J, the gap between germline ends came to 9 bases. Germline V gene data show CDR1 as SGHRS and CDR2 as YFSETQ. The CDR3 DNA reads TGCGCCAGCAGCTTGGAGGGCAGTGCGAACACCGGGGAGCTGTTTTTT. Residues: CASSLEGSANTGELFF.

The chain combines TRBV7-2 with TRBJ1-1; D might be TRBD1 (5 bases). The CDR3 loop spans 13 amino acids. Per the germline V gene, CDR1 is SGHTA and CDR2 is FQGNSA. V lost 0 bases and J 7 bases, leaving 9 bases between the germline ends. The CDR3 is CASSLALGVEAFF. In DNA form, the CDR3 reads TGTGCCAGCAGCTTAGCACTGGGGGTTGAAGCTTTCTTT.

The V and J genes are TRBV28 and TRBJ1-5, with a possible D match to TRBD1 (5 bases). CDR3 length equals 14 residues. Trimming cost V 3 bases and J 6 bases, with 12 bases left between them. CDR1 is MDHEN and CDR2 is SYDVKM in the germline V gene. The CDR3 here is CASSLSLGGQPQHF. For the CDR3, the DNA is TGTGCCAGCAGTTTGTCTTTGGGGGGTCAGCCCCAGCATTTT. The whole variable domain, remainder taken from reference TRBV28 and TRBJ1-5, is DVKVTQSSRYLVKRTGEKVFLECVQDMDHENMFWYRQDPGLGLRLIYFSYDVKMKEKGDIPEGYSVSREKKERFSLILESASTNQTSMYLCASSLSLGGQPQHFGDGTRLSIL.

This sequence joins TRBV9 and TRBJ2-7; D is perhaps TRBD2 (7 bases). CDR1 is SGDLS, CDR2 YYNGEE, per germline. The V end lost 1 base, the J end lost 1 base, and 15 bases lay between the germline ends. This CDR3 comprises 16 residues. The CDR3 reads CASSVSTGRDSYEQYF. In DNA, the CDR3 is TGTGCCAGCAGCGTAAGTACAGGGAGGGATTCCTACGAGCAGTACTTC.

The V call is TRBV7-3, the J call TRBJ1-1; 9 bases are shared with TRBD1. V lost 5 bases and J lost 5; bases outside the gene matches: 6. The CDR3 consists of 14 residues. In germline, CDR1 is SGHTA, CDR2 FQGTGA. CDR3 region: CASSPGDRATEAFF. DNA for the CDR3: TGTGCCAGCAGCCCCGGGGACAGGGCGACTGAAGCTTTCTTT.

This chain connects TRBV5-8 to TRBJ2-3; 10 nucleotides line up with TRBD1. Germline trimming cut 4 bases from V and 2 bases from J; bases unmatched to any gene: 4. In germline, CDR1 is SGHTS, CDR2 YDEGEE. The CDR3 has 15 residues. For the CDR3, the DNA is TGTGCCAGCAGCCGACAGGGGGCTATCACAGATACGCAGTATTTT. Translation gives CASSRQGAITDTQYF. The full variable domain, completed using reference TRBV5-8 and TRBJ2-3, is EAGVTQSPTHLIKTRGQQATLRCSPISGHTSVYWYQQALGLGLQFLLWYDEGEERNRGNFPPRFSGRQFPNYSSELNVNALELEDSALYLCASSRQGAITDTQYFGPGTRLTVL.

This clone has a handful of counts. CDR3 DNA sequence: TGTGCCAGCAGTGGGCTTGCAAGCTCCTACGAGCAGTACTTC. It translates to CASSGLASSYEQYF. The chain recombines TRBV6-1 with TRBJ2-7; D ambiguous. This CDR3 comprises 14 residues. Germline CDR1 and CDR2: MNHNS and SASEGT. V was trimmed by 4 bases and J by 0 bases, leaving 10 bases between them.